These T cell receptor beta chains were read from a single sample in a study of blood T cell repertoires in COVID-19. Measured with immunoSEQ multiplex PCR; TCRdb has only the in-frame clones, and not every one. This sample has about 30,000 clones, with around 90% found just once. What was sequenced was peripheral blood. The receptors here all came from a human donor in a cohort sampled during active COVID-19. The CDR3 runs from the conserved cysteine through the conserved F or W. D genes are given only for firm matches. Rows give clone size only sometimes, using once, few, many, or a class for an expanded clone.

V,size,J,D,DNA,CDR3
TRBV6-5,.,TRBJ2-7,TRBD2,TGTGCCAGCAGCCGAGCGGGGGCCAACTACGAGCAGTACTTC,CASSRAGANYEQYF
TRBV30,.,TRBJ2-1,.,TGTGCCTGGAGCAGAGGGAGCTCCTACAATGAGCAGTTCTTC,CAWSRGSSYNEQFF
TRBV10-3,.,TRBJ1-2,.,TGTGCCATCAGTGAAGGGAGGGGCTACACCTTC,CAISEGRGYTF
TRBV27,.,TRBJ2-2,TRBD2,TGTGCCCACCCCTTAGCGGGGGTCACCGGGGAGCTGTTTTTT,CAHPLAGVTGELFF
TRBV21-1,once,TRBJ2-7,.,TGTGCCAGCCGACTGAAGCGTGGCGAGCAGTACTTC,CASRLKRGEQYF
TRBV3-1/TRBV3-2,.,TRBJ2-1,.,TGTGCCAGCAGCCAAGTCCAGGGTTCCTACAATGAGCAGTTCTTC,CASSQVQGSYNEQFF
TRBV5-4,.,TRBJ1-1,TRBD1,TGTGCCAGCAGCCGGCCGACAGGGAGTTCCACTGAAGCTTTCTTT,CASSRPTGSSTEAFF
TRBV5-6,.,TRBJ1-6,TRBD1,TGTGCCAGCAGCTTGGCCCCAGGGGGCGTCACCCCTTCACCCCTCCACTTT,CASSLAPGGVTPSPLHF
TRBV6-5,.,TRBJ2-5,.,TGTGCCAGCAGTTACGGACAGTTCAAGGAGACCCAGTACTTC,CASSYGQFKETQYF
TRBV10-1,.,TRBJ1-4,.,TGCGCCAGCAGTGGTGAAGGGGTACGTGAAAAACTGTTTTTT,CASSGEGVREKLFF
TRBV7-9,.,TRBJ2-7,.,TGTGCCAGCAGCTCACCTACTACCTACGAGCAGTACTTC,CASSSPTTYEQYF
TRBV27,.,TRBJ1-2,TRBD1,TGTGCCAGCAGCTGGACAGGAGAGAACTATGGCTACACCTTC,CASSWTGENYGYTF
TRBV30,.,TRBJ1-2,.,TGTGCCTATCGAAGGGGAGGCTATGGCTACACCTTC,CAYRRGGYGYTF
TRBV4-2,few,TRBJ1-1,TRBD1,TGTGCCAGCAGCCGCGAATGGGACAGGGGGCGAAACACTGAAGCTTTCTTT,CASSREWDRGRNTEAFF
TRBV4-2,.,TRBJ2-4,.,TGTGCCAGCAGCCAAGAGGTTGGGCTAGCCAAAAACATTCAGTACTTC,CASSQEVGLAKNIQYF
TRBV10-2,.,TRBJ2-7,.,TGCGCCAGCAGCGGAGAGATGTACGAGCAGTACTTC,CASSGEMYEQYF
TRBV2,.,TRBJ2-5,TRBD2,TGTGCCAGCAGCCATAGCGGGGGGGCAGAAGAGACCCAGTACTTC,CASSHSGGAEETQYF
TRBV6-1,.,TRBJ2-1,.,TGTGCCAGCAGTGAAGCCGTTGAGCAGTTCTTC,CASSEAVEQFF
TRBV9,.,TRBJ2-5,TRBD1,TGTGCCAGCGGGACAGCCCAAGAGACCCAGTACTTC,CASGTAQETQYF
TRBV7-8,.,TRBJ2-6,.,TGTGCCAGCAGCACGGGGACACCAGATTCTGGGGCCAACGTCCTGACTTTC,CASSTGTPDSGANVLTF
TRBV5-1,.,TRBJ2-3,TRBD2,TGCGCCAGCACCCCGAGCGGGGGTACCTCCACAGATACGCAGTATTTT,CASTPSGGTSTDTQYF
TRBV7-9,.,TRBJ1-5,.,TGTGCCAGCAGCTCCCTTAATCAGCCCCAGCATTTT,CASSSLNQPQHF
TRBV5-1,once,TRBJ2-7,.,TGCGCCAGCAGCTTGGAGGGTACAGGGATTGACGAGCAGTACTTC,CASSLEGTGIDEQYF
TRBV7-2,.,TRBJ2-7,.,TGTGCCAGCAGCTTAGCGGGGGGGCCCGAGTACGAGCAGTACTTC,CASSLAGGPEYEQYF
TRBV18,.,TRBJ2-7,TRBD2,TGTGCCAGCTCACCAACTAGCGGGGGAGCCTACGAGCAGTACTTC,CASSPTSGGAYEQYF
TRBV25-1,.,TRBJ1-2,.,TGTGCCAGCAGTGGGGCGTTGATTTATGGCTACACCTTC,CASSGALIYGYTF
TRBV5-1,.,TRBJ2-7,.,TGCGCCAGCAGCTTGGAGCAGGGTGGCGAGCAGTACTTC,CASSLEQGGEQYF
TRBV29-1,.,TRBJ2-2,TRBD1,TGCAGCGTTGACCGACAGGGGGTCACCGGGGAGCTGTTTTTT,CSVDRQGVTGELFF
TRBV7-6,once,TRBJ1-4,.,TGTGCCAGCAGCCCTAGGGGAACTAATGAAAAACTGTTTTTT,CASSPRGTNEKLFF
TRBV3-1/TRBV3-2,.,TRBJ2-2,TRBD1,TGTGCCAGCAGCCAAGAGACCGGGACAGGACTCACCGGGGAGCTGTTTTTT,CASSQETGTGLTGELFF
TRBV19,.,TRBJ2-5,TRBD1,TGTGCCAGTAGTACTCGGGACAGGAGGGAGACCCAGTACTTC,CASSTRDRRETQYF
TRBV19,.,TRBJ2-5,TRBD2,TGTGCCAGTAGGCAAGCGGGGGAGACCCAGTACTTC,CASRQAGETQYF
TRBV11-3,.,TRBJ2-7,TRBD1,TGTGCCAGCAGCCCCGGACAGGGTACGACCGAGCAGTACTTC,CASSPGQGTTEQYF
TRBV4-1,.,TRBJ2-7,TRBD1,TGCGCCAGCAGCCAAGACTTCCAGGGGGCGCAGGACGAGCAGTACTTC,CASSQDFQGAQDEQYF
TRBV6-5,.,TRBJ2-7,.,TGTGCCAGCAGTTACTACAACGAGCAGTACTTC,CASSYYNEQYF
TRBV7-6,few,TRBJ1-5,TRBD1,TGTGCCAGCAGCTTAGAGACAGGGCGGCCCCAGCATTTT,CASSLETGRPQHF
TRBV10-2,.,TRBJ2-7,.,TGCGCCAGCAGTCGAGACTACGAGCAGTACTTC,CASSRDYEQYF
TRBV7-3,.,TRBJ2-3,TRBD2,TGTGCCAGCAGCTTAGCGGGGGGGCTGTCGGATACGCAGTATTTT,CASSLAGGLSDTQYF
TRBV10-1,.,TRBJ2-7,.,TGCGCCAGCAGTGAGGGCGGGGATACCTACGAGCAGTACTTC,CASSEGGDTYEQYF
TRBV5-1,.,TRBJ1-1,.,TGCGCCAGCAGCTTGCTGTCGGCGGGCACTGAAGCTTTCTTT,CASSLLSAGTEAFF
TRBV6-5,.,TRBJ2-7,TRBD1,TGTGCCAGCAGTCGCCGTAGGGGGCAAGCCTACGAGCAGTACTTC,CASSRRRGQAYEQYF
TRBV7-6,.,TRBJ2-5,.,TGTGCCAGCAGCTTAGCCAACCAAGAGACCCAGTACTTC,CASSLANQETQYF
TRBV3-1/TRBV3-2,.,TRBJ2-5,.,TGTGCCAGCAGCCAAGCGACTTCGGGGGGCCTTTACTTC,CASSQATSGGLYF
TRBV19,.,TRBJ1-3,TRBD1,TGTGCCAGTAGTAGGGGGACAGGCGACTCTGGAAACACCATATATTTT,CASSRGTGDSGNTIYF
TRBV11-2,.,TRBJ2-2,.,TGTGCCAGCAGCAAAGGGGAACTTAACACCGGGGAGCTGTTTTTT,CASSKGELNTGELFF
TRBV7-8,once,TRBJ2-2,TRBD2,TGTGCCAGCAGCTCCCGGCTAGCGGGAACCTCGGGACTGTTTTTT,CASSSRLAGTSGLFF
TRBV15,.,TRBJ2-3,TRBD2,TGTGCCACCAGCAGAGATCGGGGGGCAGATACGCAGTATTTT,CATSRDRGADTQYF
TRBV19,.,TRBJ2-4,.,TGTGCCAGTAGTATAGTAAGAGGGTATGGCAAAAACATTCAGTACTTC,CASSIVRGYGKNIQYF
TRBV6-5,.,TRBJ2-2,TRBD2,TGTGCCAGCAATCCCGAGTGGGGGGGCGGGGAGCTGTTTTTT,CASNPEWGGGELFF
TRBV7-3,.,TRBJ2-5,TRBD1,TGTGCCAGCAGCTTAAGGGACAGGACTCCTCAGTACTTC,CASSLRDRTPQYF
TRBV20-1,.,TRBJ1-4,.,TGCAGTGCTAGTAGAGACGCGAGGAATGAAAAACTGTTTTTT,CSASRDARNEKLFF
TRBV12-3/TRBV12-4,.,TRBJ2-5,.,TGTGCCAGCAGTTTTAACAGCCAAGAGACCCAGTACTTC,CASSFNSQETQYF
TRBV10-1,.,TRBJ2-2,.,TGCGCCAGCAGCGTTAATACCGGGGAGCTGTTTTTT,CASSVNTGELFF
TRBV19,few,TRBJ2-3,.,TGTGCCAGCCGTATGAGGGGGATCGGCACAGATACGCAGTATTTT,CASRMRGIGTDTQYF
TRBV5-8,.,TRBJ2-4,TRBD1,TGTGCCAGCAGCTGGACAGGGGTGGGCATTCAGTACTTC,CASSWTGVGIQYF